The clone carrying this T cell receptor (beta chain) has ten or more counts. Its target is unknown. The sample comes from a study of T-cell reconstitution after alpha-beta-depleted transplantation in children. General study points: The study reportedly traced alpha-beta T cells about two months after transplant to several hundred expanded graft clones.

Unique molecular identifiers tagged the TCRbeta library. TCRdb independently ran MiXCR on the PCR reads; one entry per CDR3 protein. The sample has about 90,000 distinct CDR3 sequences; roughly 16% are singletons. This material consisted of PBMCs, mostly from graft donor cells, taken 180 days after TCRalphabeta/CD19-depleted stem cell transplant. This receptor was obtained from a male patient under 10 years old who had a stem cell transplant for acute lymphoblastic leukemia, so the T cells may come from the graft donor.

As DNA, the CDR3 is TGCAGTGCTCGCCCACCAGGGGGACACACTGAAGCTTTCTTT. Its translation: CSARPPGGHTEAFF. This chain links TRBV20-1 with TRBJ1-1, with 7 bases aligning to TRBD1. The V gene's germline CDR1 is DFQATT and CDR2 SNEGSKA (reference sequence). This CDR3 is 14 amino acids long. The J segment lost 3 bases and the V segment lost 5 bases, leaving 9 bases of the junction unmatched.